This T cell receptor (beta chain) came from a study of shared clonotypes between healthy human individuals (dated by TCRdb to 2018 to 2020). Broadly, across the study: A couple of women and a few men aged 18 to 49 years were included in the cohort. For each donor, three plates each were used for CD4 naive and CD4 memory, two plates were used for CD8 naive, and one plate was used for CD8 memory. To increase sequencing depth and limit assay-specific biases, different laboratories used diverse techniques to prepare libraries and sequence TCR repertoires. Each donor's leukapheresis produced roughly between roughly 0.85 and 9 billion PBMCs. The study deeply sequenced blood TCR repertoires of five healthy adults to estimate repertoire size and the extent of clonotype sharing between individuals.

The germline V gene provides CDR1 SNHLY and CDR2 FYNNEI. Including the terminal cysteine and phenylalanine, the CDR3 comprises 14 residues. Only the CDR3 part of the read is kept: 42 bases, read in frame from the first base. The trim is 3 bases for V and 5 bases for J, with a gap of 10 bases between the germline ends. Using the deep immunoSEQ assay, TCR CDR3 regions were amplified from genomic DNA by multiplex PCR. For each cell subset, the extracted genomic DNA was distributed evenly across all wells of several immunoSEQ 96-well plates, and each plate served as one replicate. For sorted subsets, each replicate PCR was loaded with about 200 ng genomic DNA, equivalent to 30,000 or so T cell genomes. Purified libraries were quantified with a Qubit 3.0 fluorometer, sized on a Bioanalyzer 2100, and re-quantified with the KAPA Library Quantification kit. Each immunoSEQ 96-well plate was sequenced on its own single-read 150-cycle Illumina NextSeq 550 flow cell. Turning to the authors' computational methods: Because only junctional sequences without quality scores were contained in the immunoSEQ output, filtering matching that applied to full-length reads could not be performed. Sequences were annotated with PyIR, a Python wrapper for IgBLAST v1.9, and V/J genes and CDR3 were assigned using IMGT germline references. Reads with weak V/J assignments (E-value above 1e-6), missing CDR3, stop codons, out-of-frame junctions, or ambiguous translated residues were removed. A V3J clonotype was defined by an identical inferred V gene, J gene, and CDR3 amino acid sequence. Percentage overlap between repertoires was calculated by dividing the number of shared unique clonotypes by the size of the smaller repertoire. Three approaches were used to assess repertoire richness: RTK rarefaction, the Chao1 estimator, and Recon v2.1 estimates of unobserved clonotypes. For all TCRbeta clonotypes obtained by the gDNA method from a few donors, generation probabilities were computed with OLGA. The immuneACCESS repertoire file appears here via TCRdb, limited to in-frame rearrangements. These files lack a portion of the clones; in checked studies, under half of the deficit traces to unresolved V genes, and the cause of the others is not known. The V and J calls and clone size are taken from that table; D and trimming were inferred from the DNA. The sample table holds about 1.1 million clones, of which around 78% were seen once. The biggest ten clones account for 0.5% to 0.65% of the sample.

With regard to this clone: Its antigen specificity is not known. Base qualities were left out, and no much larger clone turns up one base away.

Points the paper makes about the study in general: Because the study included only a small number of donors, the genetic and exposure-history diversity represented was limited. Naive subsets generally had larger estimated clonotype richness than memory subsets did. Even with the large sequencing depth, rarefaction of the sorted-subset datasets indicated that sequencing was incomplete. Only blood was sampled, and tissue TCR repertoires likely differ from those in blood. Across a few donors, around 5% of naive CD4, approximately 3.5% of naive CD8, around 2.1% of memory CD4, and approximately 0.4% of memory CD8 clonotypes were shared. Pairwise subsampling led to the expectation that sequencing depth would affect the degree of clonotype sharing among donors. Higher generation probabilities were observed for clonotypes shared by all four sorted-subset donors than for non-shared clonotypes.

The donors were healthy, HIV-negative adults with no recently reported acute infections or vaccinations. Every donor was a Caucasian adult residing in Nashville, Tennessee, USA. CD4+ T cells were enriched through magnetic negative selection, after which naive cells were positively selected on CD45RA and the remaining negative fraction served as the memory subset. Blood was collected by leukapheresis, and PBMCs were isolated by Ficoll-Histopaque density gradient centrifugation and then cryopreserved in liquid nitrogen vapor phase. Purity and quantity of every magnetically sorted T cell population were checked by analytical flow cytometry. From each sorted fraction, genomic DNA was isolated and quantified by UV absorbance on a Nanodrop 2000c.

The source material was memory CD4+ T cells from PBMCs. According to the study, the label for this sample's cell subset or site signals: CD45RA-negative fraction. This clonotype was sampled from a man younger than 30 in good health. Some clones in this sample may be carry-over from other donors' samples. The sequence is built from TRBV2 and TRBJ1-4; there is no confident call for the D gene. Here is the DNA: TGTGCCAGCAGTGAGTTAGGGAGAAATGAAAAACTGTTTTTT. This gives the protein CASSELGRNEKLFF.